This is a list of T cell receptor beta chains from one sample in a study of blood T cell repertoires in COVID-19. Libraries were prepared by immunoSEQ multiplex PCR; TCRdb keeps only in-frame clonotypes and omits some of them. The repertoire has some 59,000 clones, around 77% of them found once; the top ten carry about 20%. Sequencing was performed on peripheral blood. The receptor source for this set is a man aged 80 or over with active or convalescent COVID-19. Each CDR3 is given with its conserved first and last residue. Fields, in order: D gene, V gene, clone size, J gene, CDR3 DNA, CDR3 protein. The D gene is left open where the match is weak. The listing skips clone size in some rows; elsewhere it reads once, few, many or a size class.

TRBD1	TRBV7-8	few	TRBJ1-2	TGTGCCAGCAGCTTAGTATCTTTAGGCAGGGGGCAAAATGGCTACACCTTC	CASSLVSLGRGQNGYTF
.	TRBV18	.	TRBJ2-3	TGTGCCAGCTCACGATCGGGGTCAGATACGCAGTATTTT	CASSRSGSDTQYF
TRBD1	TRBV27	.	TRBJ1-4	TGTGCCAGCATGGGCTTGGGACAGGGGAATGAAAAACTGTTTTTT	CASMGLGQGNEKLFF
TRBD2	TRBV18	.	TRBJ2-5	TGTGCCAGCTCACATAGCGGGGGCGTCGAGACCCAGTACTTC	CASSHSGGVETQYF
.	TRBV6-5	.	TRBJ1-1	TGTGCCAGCCAAGTCTTTCCCGAGAGGAATGAAGCTTTCTTT	CASQVFPERNEAFF
TRBD2	TRBV3-1/TRBV3-2	many	TRBJ2-1	TGTGCCAGCAGCCAACTAGCGGGACGGGAGCAGTTCTTC	CASSQLAGREQFF
TRBD1	TRBV30	.	TRBJ2-3	TGTGCCTGGAGTGAGGGACAGGGGACAGATACGCAGTATTTT	CAWSEGQGTDTQYF
.	TRBV6-1	.	TRBJ1-2	TGTGCCATCAGGTCTAATCTCTATGGCTACACCTTC	CAIRSNLYGYTF
TRBD1	TRBV5-4	.	TRBJ2-5	TGTGCCAGCAGCTTCCCGGGACAGGCGTTGGAGACCCAGTACTTC	CASSFPGQALETQYF
.	TRBV5-4	.	TRBJ1-2	TGTGCCAGCAGCCCGGGACAATTGGGCTATGGCTACACCTTC	CASSPGQLGYGYTF
.	TRBV19	.	TRBJ2-3	TGTGCCAGTAGTATAGGTCAGCGGCAGACTTACACAGATACGCAGTATTTT	CASSIGQRQTYTDTQYF
TRBD1	TRBV5-1	.	TRBJ2-7	TGCGCCAGCGGACCACCGGGACAGATATACGAGCAGTACTTC	CASGPPGQIYEQYF
.	TRBV7-2	.	TRBJ2-2	TGTGCCAGCAGCTTAGACAGCCTGACAGTCTGGAACACCGGGGAGCTGTTTTTT	CASSLDSLTVWNTGELFF
TRBD2	TRBV19	once	TRBJ2-3	TGTGCCAGTGGGGACTACTCTAGCACAGATACGCAGTATTTT	CASGDYSSTDTQYF
.	TRBV6-5	.	TRBJ2-3	TGTGCCAGCAGTTACTCGGCAGGGTTCACAGATACGCAGTATTTT	CASSYSAGFTDTQYF
TRBD1	TRBV6-2/TRBV6-3	.	TRBJ1-4	TGTGCCAGCAGTTTCGTCCCGGGACAGGGTTCAAATGAAAAACTGTTTTTT	CASSFVPGQGSNEKLFF
.	TRBV28	.	TRBJ2-3	TGTGCCAGCAGCCACCTTGGCACATTCACAGATACGCAGTATTTT	CASSHLGTFTDTQYF
.	TRBV20-1	few	TRBJ1-2	TGCAGTGCTCCACACAGCTATGGCTACACCTTC	CSAPHSYGYTF
.	TRBV3-1/TRBV3-2	few	TRBJ2-7	TGTGCCAGCAGCCTCCGTACAGAGCAGTACTTC	CASSLRTEQYF
.	TRBV13	.	TRBJ1-6	TGTGCCAGCAGCTTAGGCCTCACTGAGTCACCCCTCCACTTT	CASSLGLTESPLHF
.	TRBV27	.	TRBJ2-3	TGTGCCAGCGCGCAGGGGAGATTAGATACGCAGTATTTT	CASAQGRLDTQYF
.	TRBV12-3/TRBV12-4	.	TRBJ2-3	TGTGCCAGCAGTTTCGTCCCAGATACGCAGTATTTT	CASSFVPDTQYF
.	TRBV3-1/TRBV3-2	.	TRBJ1-3	TGTGCCAGCAGCCAGGAGGGGCTGTACACCATATATTTT	CASSQEGLYTIYF
.	TRBV7-2	.	TRBJ1-2	TGTGCCAGCAGCCCCCAGGGAAACTATGGCTACACCTTC	CASSPQGNYGYTF
.	TRBV7-8	large	TRBJ2-1	TGTGCCAGCAGCTTAGGAGAGTCCTACAATGAGCAGTTCTTC	CASSLGESYNEQFF
.	TRBV3-1/TRBV3-2	.	TRBJ2-5	TGTGCCAGCAGCCTTAACTCCCGACAAGAGACCCAGTACTTC	CASSLNSRQETQYF
.	TRBV3-1/TRBV3-2	.	TRBJ2-1	TGTGCCAGCAGCCGCGCACAACAGTCTTACAATGAGCAGTTCTTC	CASSRAQQSYNEQFF
TRBD1	TRBV10-3	.	TRBJ2-2	TGTGCCATCAGGCCGGGACAGCTTAACACCGGGGAGCTGTTTTTT	CAIRPGQLNTGELFF
.	TRBV10-1	.	TRBJ2-1	TGCGCCAGCAGTGAACAGGCTGTATCCTACAATGAGCAGTTCTTC	CASSEQAVSYNEQFF